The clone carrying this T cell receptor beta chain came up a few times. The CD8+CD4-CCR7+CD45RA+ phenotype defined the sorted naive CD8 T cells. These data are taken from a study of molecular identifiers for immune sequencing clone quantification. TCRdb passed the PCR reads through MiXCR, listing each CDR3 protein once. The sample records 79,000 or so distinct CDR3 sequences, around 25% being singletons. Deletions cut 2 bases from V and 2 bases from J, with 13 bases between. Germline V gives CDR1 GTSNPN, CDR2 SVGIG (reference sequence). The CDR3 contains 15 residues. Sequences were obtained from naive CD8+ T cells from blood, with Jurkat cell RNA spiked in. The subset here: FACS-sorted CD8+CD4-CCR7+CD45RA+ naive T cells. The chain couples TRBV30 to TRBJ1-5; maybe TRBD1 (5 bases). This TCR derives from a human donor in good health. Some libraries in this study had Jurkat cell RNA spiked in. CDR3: CAWSLRAGGNQPQHF. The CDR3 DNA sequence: TGTGCCTGGAGTCTCAGGGCGGGAGGCAATCAGCCCCAGCATTTT.